The source of this TCR beta chain is a study of shared clonotypes between healthy human individuals (dated by TCRdb to 2019 to 2021). Regarding the complete study: The cohort included three men and a couple of women between 18 and 49 years of age. Per donor, three plates each were used for CD4 naive and CD4 memory, two for CD8 naive, and one for CD8 memory. The study deeply sequenced blood TCR repertoires of roughly five healthy adults to estimate repertoire size and the extent of clonotype sharing between individuals. Different laboratories and diverse techniques were used to prepare libraries and sequence TCR repertoires, to increase sequencing depth and limit assay-specific biases. Leukapheresis yielded between about 0.8 and 8.9 billion PBMCs per donor. Paper-wide results and their limitations: When several donors were compared, the shared fraction of clonotypes was around 5% for naive CD4, 3.5% to 4% for naive CD8, roughly 2.5% for memory CD4, and 0.35% to 0.4% for memory CD8. Incomplete sequencing was indicated by rarefaction of sorted-subset datasets, despite the large sequencing depth. Pairwise subsampling led to the expectation that sequencing depth would affect the degree of clonotype sharing among donors. Higher generation probabilities were observed for clonotypes shared by all four sorted-subset donors than for non-shared clonotypes. Only blood was sampled, and tissue TCR repertoires likely differ from those in blood. Larger estimated clonotype richness was generally found for naive subsets than for memory subsets. Because the study included only a small number of donors, the genetic and exposure-history diversity represented was limited.

According to the germline V gene, CDR1 reads MNHNS and CDR2 reads SASEGT. The CDR3, cysteine through phenylalanine, is 13 amino acids long. Only the CDR3 region is kept as DNA, spanning 39 bases read in frame from base 1. The junction carries 12 bases between V and J, which are trimmed by 3 bases and 10 bases respectively. The donors were healthy, HIV-negative adults with no recently reported acute infections or vaccinations. Only Caucasian adults living in Nashville, Tennessee, USA were represented among the donors. CD4+ T cells were enriched by magnetic negative selection; naive cells were then positively selected on CD45RA, and the negative fraction formed the memory subset. Blood was collected by leukapheresis, and PBMCs were isolated by Ficoll-Histopaque density gradient centrifugation and then cryopreserved in liquid nitrogen vapor phase. Analytical flow cytometry was used to check the purity and quantity of every magnetically sorted T cell population. Each sorted fraction had its genomic DNA isolated and then quantified by UV absorbance on a Nanodrop 2000c.

TCR CDR3 regions were amplified from genomic DNA by multiplex PCR using the deep immunoSEQ assay. For each cell subset, the extracted genomic DNA was distributed evenly across all wells of several immunoSEQ 96-well plates, and each plate served as one replicate. For sorted subsets, roughly 200 ng genomic DNA, equal to approximately 30,000 T cell genomes, was loaded into each replicate PCR. The purified libraries were quantified using a Qubit 3.0 fluorometer, sized with a Bioanalyzer 2100, and then quantified again using the KAPA Library Quantification kit. Every immunoSEQ 96-well plate was sequenced on a separate single-read 150-cycle Illumina NextSeq 550 flow cell. The authors' analysis ran thus. The immunoSEQ output contained only junctional sequences without quality scores, so filtering could not match that applied to full-length reads. To assign V/J genes and CDR3, sequences were annotated using PyIR, a Python wrapper for IgBLAST v1.9, with IMGT germline references. Reads with weak V/J assignments (E-value above 1e-6), missing CDR3, stop codons, out-of-frame junctions, or ambiguous translated residues were removed. A V3J clonotype was defined by an identical inferred V gene, J gene, and CDR3 amino acid sequence. The percentage overlap between two repertoires was calculated by dividing the number of shared unique clonotypes by the size of the smaller repertoire. Richness of each repertoire was evaluated using RTK rarefaction, the Chao1 estimator, and Recon v2.1 estimates of unobserved clonotypes. Generation probabilities were computed with OLGA for all TCRbeta clonotypes obtained by the gDNA method from several donors. TCRdb limited this immuneACCESS table to in-frame rearrangements with V and J called. A share of clones is missing; checked studies link under half to unresolved V genes, and the rest is unexplained. V and J calls and clone size are copied from that table; D and trimming were computed from the DNA. This sample gives about 710,000 clones in total; around 77% of them show up just once. The ten largest clones take up more than 1.5% of the sample.

Remarks on this clone: The specificity of this receptor is unknown. It has no much larger one-base neighbor in the sample; base qualities were not kept.

Recombination joined TRBV6-1 with TRBJ1-4; the D gene is possibly TRBD1, with 5 bases matching. The TCR sequence derives from a woman in her twenties or thirties in good health. The sequenced material came from memory CD4+ T cells sorted from blood. In the paper's terms, the cell subset or site label means: CD45RA-negative fraction. The CDR3 corresponds to CASSDKGWGKLFF. The DNA is as follows: TGTGCCAGCAGTGATAAGGGGTGGGGAAAACTGTTTTTT.